This T cell receptor (beta chain) emerged from a study of blood T cell repertoires in COVID-19. Background on the study: The study drew acute and convalescent COVID-19 samples from the United States, Italy and Spain.

This clone came up many times. Authors' data handling: By means of reference gene primer amplification, nucleated cell counts were estimated. Libraries were prepared by immunoSEQ multiplex PCR; TCRdb keeps only in-frame clonotypes and omits some of them. V, J and clone size were drawn from that table, and D and trimming were deduced from the DNA. The table includes a few hundred thousand clones, 84% detected once. In germline, CDR1 is KGHSH, CDR2 LQKENI. V shed 6 bases, J shed 6 bases, and the junction held 3 bases outside the gene matches. The CDR3 extends over 12 amino acids. The clonotype originates from a man aged 50 to 59 with active or convalescent COVID-19. Sequenced material: peripheral blood. The chain recombines TRBV18 with TRBJ1-2; TRBD1 aligns across 8 bases. CDR3 nucleotide sequence: TGTGCCAGCTCGACAGGGGAAGATGGCTACACCTTC. This sequence encodes CASSTGEDGYTF. Filled out from reference TRBV18 and TRBJ1-2, the complete variable domain reads NAGVMQNPRHLVRRRGQEARLRCSPMKGHSHVYWYRQLPEEGLKFMVYLQKENIIDESGMPKERFSAEFPKEGPSILRIQQVVRGDSAAYFCASSTGEDGYTFGSGTRLTVV.